Included here is one T cell receptor (beta chain) sequence, with context. Its target is unknown. This sample is drawn from a study of cytomegalovirus exposure and HLA in healthy donors. Overall study context: A prior analysis found roughly 110 million unique TCR beta sequences from 170 million or so T cells. Study-level results: Prior analysis indicated that the majority of TCR beta V segments exhibited productivity approximately 90% or approximately 30% of the time.

Germline values: CDR1 PRHDT, CDR2 FYEKMQ (reference sequence). V gave up 1 base and J gave up 6 bases; unmatched junction bases: 14. This CDR3 is built from 17 residues. Researchers ran the PCR with 60 Vbeta and 13 Jbeta primers. Profiled with immunoSEQ multiplex PCR; TCRdb holds only in-frame clones, not every one. The sample lists some 130,000 clones, 80% seen once, with about 4.9% in the top ten. The gene calls are TRBV13 and TRBJ2-7; 8 bases agree with TRBD1. The source material was PBMCs. The TCR sequence derives from a man younger than 45 in good health. The CDR3 here is CASSLASTGVFSGEQYF. In DNA, the CDR3 is TGTGCCAGCAGCTTAGCCTCGACAGGGGTCTTCTCCGGCGAGCAGTACTTC.